This passage covers 32 T cell receptor beta chains from one sample sequenced in a study of T cell repertoires in cytomegalovirus infection. TCRdb passed the reads through MiXCR, listing each CDR3 protein once. The sample has 400,000 to 550,000 distinct CDR3 sequences; approximately 10% are singletons. Sequenced sample: PBMCs. These receptors were taken from a human donor in good health (CMV status not recorded). Some clones in this sample may be carry-over from other donors' samples.

This clonotype was counted between two and nine times. The CDR3 nucleotides are TGTGCCAGCAGCTCCGAAACAGGGGGCCGCGCTGGAAACACCATATATTTT. It yields the protein CASSSETGGRAGNTIYF. The chain uses TRBV9 and TRBJ1-3, with 9 bases that match TRBD1. V lost 4 bases to trimming and J lost 2 bases; unmatched junction nucleotides: 10. The CDR3 contains 17 residues. CDR1 SGDLS and CDR2 YYNGEE come from the germline V gene.

This clonotype was seen many times. V is TRBV7-3 and J is TRBJ2-5, with D possibly being TRBD2 (6 bases). The CDR3 has 15 residues. Looked up from germline, CDR1 is SGHTA and CDR2 is FQGTGA. Trimming took 1 base from V and 1 from J, leaving 10 bases between them. CDR3 sequence reads: CASSLSGLFQETQYF. The CDR3 nucleotides are TGTGCCAGCAGCTTAAGTGGACTATTCCAAGAGACCCAGTACTTC.

The V gene is TRBV27, the J gene TRBJ2-7; maybe TRBD1 (6 bases). V lost 4 bases to trimming and J lost 7 bases, with 14 bases between them. Germline CDR1 and CDR2: MNHEY and SMNVEV (reference sequence). The CDR3 loop spans 13 amino acids. This CDR3 is CASSYNRAGEQYF. The CDR3, as DNA: TGTGCCAGCAGTTATAACAGGGCAGGGGAGCAGTACTTC.

This clonotype was observed a handful of times. This rearrangement joins TRBV24-1 to TRBJ2-1, with 13 bases that match TRBD2. The junction had 4 bases not matched to a gene; V was cut back by 4 bases and J by 5 bases. The CDR3 is 16 residues long. Germline CDR1 is KGHDR and CDR2 is SFDVKD. The CDR3 here is CATSDKLAGGDNEQFF. As DNA, the CDR3 is TGTGCCACCAGTGACAAACTAGCGGGAGGGGACAATGAGCAGTTCTTC.

This clonotype occurred many times. This chain uses TRBV19 with TRBJ1-2; possible D gene TRBD1, 5 bases. V lost 3 bases and J 14 bases, leaving 19 bases between the germline ends. The CDR3 contains 13 residues. CDR1 and CDR2 from the germline V gene are LNHDA and SQIVND (reference sequence). In DNA form, the CDR3 reads TGTGCCAGTAGTATCGACGGGACGGCGGCCCTTACCTTC. Translating it yields CASSIDGTAALTF. The full variable domain, in which reference TRBV19 and TRBJ1-2 provide the parts outside the CDR3, is DGGITQSPKYLFRKEGQNVTLSCEQNLNHDAMYWYRQDPGQGLRLIYYSQIVNDFQKGDIAEGYSVSREKKESFPLTVTSAQKNPTAFYLCASSIDGTAALTFGSGTRLTVV.

This clonotype was observed many times. This sequence joins TRBV7-3 and TRBJ2-7; tentatively, D is TRBD1 (6 bases). V was pared by 5 bases and J by 0 bases, with 8 bases between. In germline, CDR1 is SGHTA, CDR2 FQGTGA. The CDR3 has 13 residues. The CDR3: CASSRGISYEQYF. The DNA of the CDR3 is TGTGCCAGCAGCAGGGGGATCTCCTACGAGCAGTACTTC. Drawing the rest from reference TRBV7-3 and TRBJ2-7, the complete variable domain is GAGVSQTPSNKVTEKGKYVELRCDPISGHTALYWYRQSLGQGPEFLIYFQGTGAADDSGLPNDRFFAVRPEGSVSTLKIQRTERGDSAVYLCASSRGISYEQYFGPGTRLTVT.

This clonotype showed up many times. V and J are TRBV5-6 and TRBJ2-7, with D tentatively TRBD1 or TRBD2 (5 bases each). Germline loops: CDR1 SGHDT, CDR2 YYEEEE. The CDR3 is 14 amino acids. V gave up 4 bases and J gave up 5 bases, with 16 bases separating them. Here the CDR3 reads CASSKIGTTNEQYF. In DNA, the CDR3 is TGTGCCAGCAGCAAGATAGGGACCACTAACGAGCAGTACTTC.

This clonotype has just a few counts. The chain has TRBV20-1 and TRBJ2-7, with D perhaps assigned TRBD1 or TRBD2 (6 bases each). V lost 6 bases, J lost 4 bases, and 16 bases lay in between. The germline gives CDR1 DFQATT, CDR2 SNEGSKA (reference sequence). The CDR3 has 13 amino acids. Here the CDR3 reads CSADKGGRYEQYF. The CDR3, as DNA: TGCAGTGCAGACAAGGGGGGCAGGTACGAGCAGTACTTC.

This clonotype was found many times. The rearrangement links TRBV12-5 to TRBJ1-2, with 7 bases aligning to TRBD1. The CDR3 is made up of 16 amino acids. J was trimmed by 1 base and V by 6 bases; bases with no gene match: 11. Germline CDR1 is LGHNT and CDR2 is FRNRAP. The CDR3 loop is CASGPGGYGINYGYTF. In DNA, the CDR3 is TGTGCTAGTGGGCCAGGGGGGTATGGTATTAACTATGGCTACACCTTC.

This clonotype came up a few times. This rearrangement joins TRBV5-4 to TRBJ2-3; 14 nucleotides match TRBD2. Trimming removed 4 bases from V and 0 bases from J; junction bases left unmatched: 10. The CDR3 is 19 residues long. The germline V gene has CDR1 SGHNT and CDR2 YYREEE (reference sequence). The CDR3 nucleotides read TGTGCCAGCAGCACCTTCGGGACTAGCGGGGGTACTAGCACAGATACGCAGTATTTT. Protein sequence: CASSTFGTSGGTSTDTQYF.

This clonotype was observed a handful of times. This chain uses TRBV5-4 with TRBJ2-5, with 9 bases matching TRBD2. Trimming removed 2 bases from V and 2 bases from J; junction bases left unmatched: 4. Germline V CDR1 and CDR2: SGHNT, YYREEE (reference sequence). This CDR3 contains 15 residues. CDR3 amino acids: CASSLSGGTQETQYF. The CDR3 DNA sequence: TGTGCCAGCAGCTTAAGCGGGGGGACGCAAGAGACCCAGTACTTC.

This clonotype was seen only a few times. This chain joins TRBV13 and TRBJ1-2; D gene unclear. The length of the CDR3 is 13 residues. V was cut by 2 bases and J by 7 bases, with 11 bases left in between. Germline values: CDR1 PRHDT, CDR2 FYEKMQ (reference sequence). The CDR3 protein is CASSLSGSFGYTF. The CDR3 nucleotides are TGTGCCAGCAGCTTAAGCGGATCGTTTGGCTACACCTTC.

This chain joins TRBV28 and TRBJ2-5; D may be TRBD2 (6 bases). The CDR3 sequence is 18 residues long. Trimming stripped 7 bases from V and 2 bases from J, with 26 bases between. Germline CDR1 MDHEN, CDR2 SYDVKM. The CDR3 nucleotides are TGTGCCAGCACCTACGGGGGTGCGGGTCCCCTTTCTCAAGAGACCCAGTACTTC. Protein: CASTYGGAGPLSQETQYF.

This sequence joins TRBV3-1 and TRBJ2-5; no clear D. Trimming took off 0 bases at V and 1 base at J, with 6 bases between the two ends. The CDR3 is 14 amino acids. Germline lookup yields CDR1 LGHDT and CDR2 YNNKEL (reference sequence). DNA of the CDR3: TGTGCCAGCAGCCAAGATCTTGCCCAAGAGACCCAGTACTTC. It codes for CASSQDLAQETQYF.

This clonotype was recorded many times. The chain couples TRBV6-2 or TRBV6-3 to TRBJ2-1; 9 bases map to TRBD1. This CDR3 is built from 16 residues. V was clipped by 5 bases and J by 3 bases; unmatched bases: 8. Germline V gene data show CDR1 as MNHEY and CDR2 as SVGEGT. The CDR3 DNA sequence: TGTGCCAGCAGTAGGCGAGCGGGACAGGGCTACAATGAGCAGTTCTTC. This translates into CASSRRAGQGYNEQFF.

Ten or more counts support this clonotype. The chain combines TRBV2 with TRBJ2-3, with 7 bases fitting TRBD1. The CDR3 loop spans 13 amino acids. The V gene end was trimmed by 7 bases and the J gene end by 2 bases; junction bases not matched to a gene: 3. Germline loops: CDR1 SNHLY, CDR2 FYNNEI. The CDR3: CASTGQTTDTQYF. In DNA form, the CDR3 reads TGTGCCAGCACGGGACAGACCACAGATACGCAGTATTTT.

The rearrangement links TRBV11-2 to TRBJ1-1; D remains unclear. The V end lost 4 bases, the J end lost 0 bases, and 15 bases lay between the germline ends. The CDR3 extends over 16 amino acids. Germline loops: CDR1 SGHAT, CDR2 FQNNGV. The CDR3 nucleotides read TGTGCCAGCAGCTATGGCACAAGGAGGCTGAACACTGAAGCTTTCTTT. Amino acids: CASSYGTRRLNTEAFF.

The chain carries TRBV28 and TRBJ2-2; D unclear. CDR3 size: 11 residues. The germline V gene has CDR1 MDHEN and CDR2 SYDVKM. Trimming stripped 7 bases from V and 5 bases from J, with 5 bases between. The DNA for the CDR3 is TGTGCCAGCATAGATACCGGGGAGCTGTTTTTT. Its translation: CASIDTGELFF.

This clonotype was found many times. The chain couples TRBV7-2 to TRBJ2-3; 7 bases are shared with TRBD1. CDR3 length: 15 residues. V shed 2 bases, J shed 0 bases, and the junction held 2 bases outside the gene matches. Per germline, CDR1 SGHTA and CDR2 FQGNSA. In DNA, the CDR3 is TGTGCCAGCAGCTTATTCAGGGGGAGCACAGATACGCAGTATTTT. This encodes CASSLFRGSTDTQYF. The full variable domain, completed using reference TRBV7-2 and TRBJ2-3, is GAGVSQSPSNKVTEKGKDVELRCDPISGHTALYWYRQSLGQGLEFLIYFQGNSAPDKSGLPSDRFSAERTGGSVSTLTIQRTQQEDSAVYLCASSLFRGSTDTQYFGPGTRLTVL.

There are a few counts of this clonotype. This rearrangement joins TRBV10-3 to TRBJ2-7; the D gene is possibly TRBD1 (5 bases). CDR3 length: 14 amino acids. V was pared by 2 bases and J by 2 bases, with 10 bases between. Per germline, CDR1 ENHRY and CDR2 SYGVKD. CDR3 residues: CAISEIGETYEQYF. CDR3 nucleotides: TGTGCCATCAGTGAGATAGGGGAAACCTACGAGCAGTACTTC.

In its sample, this clonotype was seen a few times. The genes are TRBV2 and TRBJ1-1; no reliable D call. Germline V lookup: CDR1 SNHLY, CDR2 FYNNEI. V was trimmed by 8 bases and J by 5 bases, leaving 12 bases between them. There are 12 residues in the CDR3. The CDR3 DNA reads as TGTGCCAGCCCTTTGCGGGGAACTGAAGCTTTCTTT. Translated: CASPLRGTEAFF.

This clonotype was counted only a few times. The chain has TRBV20-1 and TRBJ2-3, with 7 nucleotides matching TRBD2. This CDR3 has 16 amino acids. Germline lookup yields CDR1 DFQATT and CDR2 SNEGSKA (reference sequence). V lost 3 bases, J lost 2 bases, and 11 bases stayed unmatched. The CDR3 DNA reads as TGCAGTGCTAGGGTTGGACTAGTCCGACACACAGATACGCAGTATTTT. Its protein is CSARVGLVRHTDTQYF.

The table lists this clonotype with many counts. For the CDR3, the DNA is TGTGCCAGCAGTTTTGACAGGGAGGCCGAGCAGTACTTC. Residues: CASSFDREAEQYF. This chain connects TRBV12-3 or TRBV12-4 to TRBJ2-7; maybe TRBD1 (7 bases). Trimming removed 3 bases at V and 6 bases at J, with 12 bases between. The CDR3 is 13 residues long.

Many counts were recorded for this clonotype. The chain is built from TRBV11-2 and TRBJ1-2; 9 bases are a match to TRBD1. The germline gives CDR1 SGHAT, CDR2 FQNNGV. The CDR3 is 16 amino acids. V dropped 1 base and J dropped 7; count of bases not matched to a gene: 10. CDR3 DNA sequence: TGTGCCAGCAGCTTAGCCCTCCTGGACAGGGGCTTTGGCTACACCTTC. It encodes CASSLALLDRGFGYTF.

This rearrangement joins TRBV12-3 or TRBV12-4 to TRBJ1-2; D ambiguous. V lost 3 bases and J lost 4, with 9 bases in between. CDR3 length equals 13 residues. The CDR3 sequence is CASSFPVGYGYTF. As DNA, the CDR3 is TGTGCCAGCAGTTTTCCCGTTGGCTATGGCTACACCTTC.

This clonotype appeared many times. The rearrangement uses TRBV23-1 and TRBJ1-4; D might be TRBD1 (6 bases). TRBV23-1 is sorted into the ORF group, with uncertain function. The CDR3 is made up of 13 amino acids. The germline V and J ends were trimmed by 6 bases and 6 bases, with 11 bases remaining between them. In DNA form, the CDR3 reads TGCGCCAGCAGACAGGGATCGGATGAAAAACTGTTTTTT. Translation gives CASRQGSDEKLFF.

This clonotype was counted only a few times. V gene TRBV12-3 or TRBV12-4 combines with J gene TRBJ1-2; D perhaps matches TRBD1 (6 bases). The CDR3 consists of 14 residues. Trimming took 4 bases from V and 0 from J, leaving 9 bases between them. CDR3: CASSWWTANYGYTF. CDR3 nucleotide sequence: TGTGCCAGCAGTTGGTGGACAGCTAACTATGGCTACACCTTC.

In this sample, this clonotype turned up a few times. A much larger clone sits a single nucleotide away, making a read error possible. The J gene is TRBJ2-4, the V gene TRBV7-3, with 7 bases aligning to TRBD2. In germline, CDR1 is SGHTA, CDR2 FQGTGA. Losses at the gene ends were 5 bases for V and 7 bases for J; bases not matched to a gene: 11. The CDR3 is 15 amino acids. The DNA for the CDR3 is TGTGCCAGCAGCCGTCATGGGGGGGAGAGTAACATTCAGTACTTC. Its protein product is CASSRHGGESNIQYF.

Ten or more counts support this clonotype. The chain couples TRBV7-8 to TRBJ1-6, with a tentative D call TRBD1 (6 bases). The germline V and J ends were trimmed by 4 bases and 8 bases, with 12 bases remaining between them. Germline loops: CDR1 SGHVS, CDR2 FQNEAQ. This CDR3 has 14 amino acids. CDR3 DNA: TGTGCCAGCAGCTCCCACAGGGTCGATTCACCCCTCCACTTT. It translates to CASSSHRVDSPLHF.

In its sample, this clonotype was seen many times. This chain joins TRBV7-9 and TRBJ2-7; no reliable D call. CDR3 length equals 12 residues. Trimming stripped 1 base from V and 6 bases from J, with 7 bases between. Germline CDR1 reads SEHNR; CDR2 reads FQNEAQ (reference sequence). CDR3 coding DNA: TGTGCCAGCAGCTTAGGGGGTCTCGAGCAGTACTTC. This translates into CASSLGGLEQYF.

CDR3 nucleotide sequence: TGTGCCAGCAGCCAACTAGCCTACGAGCAGTACTTC. This translates into CASSQLAYEQYF. The chain has TRBV3-1 and TRBJ2-7, with D unclear. CDR1 and CDR2 from the germline V gene are LGHDT and YNNKEL (reference sequence). The CDR3 is made up of 12 amino acids. V dropped 2 bases and J dropped 2 bases, with 4 bases sitting between them.

The sample holds many counts of this clonotype. The chain recombines TRBV19 with TRBJ2-3; 9 bases agree with TRBD2. Germline values: CDR1 LNHDA, CDR2 SQIVND (reference sequence). With 6 bases clipped from V and 2 bases from J, the junction kept 6 bases outside the gene matches. The CDR3 has 15 residues. CDR3 amino acids: CASRRLAGLTDTQYF. The CDR3 nucleotides read TGTGCCAGTAGGAGGCTAGCGGGGCTCACAGATACGCAGTATTTT. The whole variable domain, filled in from reference TRBV19 and TRBJ2-3, reads DGGITQSPKYLFRKEGQNVTLSCEQNLNHDAMYWYRQDPGQGLRLIYYSQIVNDFQKGDIAEGYSVSREKKESFPLTVTSAQKNPTAFYLCASRRLAGLTDTQYFGPGTRLTVL.